A selection of T cell receptor beta chains follows, all from one sample in a study of blood T cell repertoires in COVID-19. Clones were read by immunoSEQ multiplex PCR, and TCRdb kept only the in-frame ones, dropping some. The table lists over 100,000 clones, around four fifths of them singletons. The sample taken for sequencing was peripheral blood. These receptor sequences come from a man aged 35 to 55 with active or convalescent COVID-19. The CDR3 runs from the conserved cysteine through the conserved F or W. A D gene is named only where the DNA matches it firmly. Expanded clones are given a class, and other clones once, few, many or no size at all.

cdr3_nt cdr3_aa d_call j_call clone_size v_call
TGTGCTAGTGGTTTGGTTTCATATACGCAGTATTTT CASGLVSYTQYF . TRBJ2-3 . TRBV12-5
TGTGCCAGCAGCCTAGACTCCCCTGGGCAGTACTTC CASSLDSPGQYF . TRBJ2-7 few TRBV7-2
TGTGCCAGTCCCACTGCGGCCAACACTGAAGCTTTCTTT CASPTAANTEAFF . TRBJ1-1 . TRBV6-5
TGTGCCAGTAGCGTTCAGGGGGTGGGGACTGAAGCTTTCTTT CASSVQGVGTEAFF TRBD1 TRBJ1-1 . TRBV19
TGTGCCAGCTCTCCTCTTGGGAGCCTCAATCAGCCCCAGCATTTT CASSPLGSLNQPQHF . TRBJ1-5 . TRBV18
TGTGCCAGCGTGCCCCAGGGGCGTAGTTCTGGCTACACCTTC CASVPQGRSSGYTF . TRBJ1-2 . TRBV5-4
TGTGCCAGTAGTTCAGGGGGCGCATTCGGCTCCTATAATTCACCCCTCCACTTT CASSSGGAFGSYNSPLHF TRBD1 TRBJ1-6 . TRBV19
TGCGCCAGCAGCCAAGATAAATCTATGGCCTACAATGAGCAGTTCTTC CASSQDKSMAYNEQFF . TRBJ2-1 . TRBV4-1
TGTGCCAGCAGGCCCCCCCAGGGGCGCCCCCCCCTCCACTTT CASRPPQGRPPLHF . TRBJ1-6 . TRBV6-5
TGTGCCAGCAGTACCTCAGGCACCGGGGAGCTGTTTTTT CASSTSGTGELFF . TRBJ2-2 . TRBV6-5
TGTGCCAGTAGTACGGAGTGGGAAGCTTTCTTT CASSTEWEAFF . TRBJ1-1 . TRBV19
TGTGCCAGCAGTTACAGGGGGCTAAACACTGAAGCTTTCTTT CASSYRGLNTEAFF TRBD1 TRBJ1-1 . TRBV14
TGTGCCAGCAGTCCGACGGGGGATACGCAGTATTTT CASSPTGDTQYF . TRBJ2-3 . TRBV3-1/TRBV3-2
TGCGCCAGCAGCTCGACTCAAACTAGCACAGATACGCAGTATTTT CASSSTQTSTDTQYF . TRBJ2-3 . TRBV5-1
TGTGCTAGTGGTTTGGTACCGACCCCGGGGAGTTCCTATAATTCACCCCTCCACTTT CASGLVPTPGSSYNSPLHF . TRBJ1-6 few TRBV12-5
TGTGCCAGCTCCCCCTCCAGGGGGGTGAGCGAGCAGTACTTC CASSPSRGVSEQYF . TRBJ2-7 . TRBV18
TGCGCCAGCAGCGACCGACAGGTGAACACTGAAGCTTTCTTT CASSDRQVNTEAFF . TRBJ1-1 . TRBV5-1
TGTGCCAGCAGCCAAGCTGGACAGACTAGCCGGGCTCTAGCCAAAAACATTCAGTACTTC CASSQAGQTSRALAKNIQYF . TRBJ2-4 few TRBV3-1/TRBV3-2
TGCGCCAGCAGCTTGGGAGCGGATTTGGCTAGAAACACCATATATTTT CASSLGADLARNTIYF . TRBJ1-3 . TRBV5-1
TGTGCCAGCAGCCAAGCTGGGGCTCATTACGAGCAGTACTTC CASSQAGAHYEQYF . TRBJ2-7 . TRBV4-2